This TCR beta chain was captured by sequencing in a study of shared clonotypes between healthy human individuals. Each donor was a Caucasian adult residing in Nashville, Tennessee. A CD45RA+ naive subset and a CD45RA-negative memory subset were split from CD4+ cells. TCRdb's copy holds only in-frame clones and misses some; the assay was immunoSEQ multiplex PCR. The data show some 1.5 million clones, with more than 95% seen just once and about 1% held by the top ten. Germline CDR1 is MNHEY and CDR2 is SMNVEV (reference sequence). The length of the CDR3 is 12 residues. Trimming took 6 bases from V and 11 from J, leaving 16 bases between them. Study-wide findings and caveats: Collection of samples was limited to blood; tissue repertoires likely differ. Only a few donors were included, so the genetic and exposure-history diversity represented was limited.

The sample holds one count of this clone. Its specificity is not known. The sequenced material came from naive CD4+ T cells sorted from blood. Subset noted: CD45RA+ positively selected. The receptor comes from a man younger than 40 in good health. The rearrangement uses TRBV27 and TRBJ1-1; D is uncertain. For the CDR3, the DNA is TGTGCCAGCAGATTAGGACCAGGAAAGGCTTTCTTT. Translation: CASRLGPGKAFF.